This is a list of T cell receptor beta chains from one sample in a study of T cells after yellow fever vaccination. TCRdb called the 5' RACE reads again in MiXCR, with one record for every CDR3 protein. The sample lists approximately 300,000 distinct CDR3 sequences; around 7.3% were seen once. The material was PBMCs, obtained more than 35 days after the first yellow fever vaccination. These receptors were collected from a man younger than 35 who received the YFV17D yellow fever vaccine. The CDR3 runs from the conserved cysteine through the conserved F or W. The order of the fields is clone size, V gene, CDR3 length, D gene, J gene, CDR3 DNA, CDR3 protein. D genes are given only for firm matches. Some rows have no size entry. The others give once, few or many, or a class for an expanded clone.

>.|TRBV4-1|14|.|TRBJ1-1
TGCGCCAGCAGCCCTCCCCGGTCGGGGACTGAAGCTTTCTTT
CASSPPRSGTEAFF
>few|TRBV18|15|.|TRBJ1-1
TGTGCCAGCTCACCGGTTCAAGGGGTTGGCACTGAAGCTTTCTTT
CASSPVQGVGTEAFF
>few|TRBV5-1|15|TRBD1|TRBJ2-5
TGCGCCAGCAGCTTGAGGGGGCAGGTTGGGGAGACCCAGTACTTC
CASSLRGQVGETQYF
>many|TRBV4-1|16|.|TRBJ2-1
TGCGCCAGCAGCCAAGATTACGGAAGCTCCTACAATGAGCAGTTCTTC
CASSQDYGSSYNEQFF
>.|TRBV12-3/TRBV12-4|15|.|TRBJ2-7
TGTGCCAGCAGTTCACAATCGGACGGACCCTACGAGCAGTACTTC
CASSSQSDGPYEQYF
>.|TRBV3-1|15|.|TRBJ2-2
TGTGCCAGCAGCCAAGATTCAGGACCCACCGGGGAGCTGTTTTTT
CASSQDSGPTGELFF
>.|TRBV6-1|13|.|TRBJ1-4
TGTGCCAGCACCTGGGCCCTTAATGAAAAACTGTTTTTT
CASTWALNEKLFF
>few|TRBV4-3|16|.|TRBJ2-6
TGCGCCAGCAGCCTCATGTCAGGACCTGGGGCCAACGTCCTGACTTTC
CASSLMSGPGANVLTF
>few|TRBV19|14|TRBD1|TRBJ2-7
TGTGCCAGTAGTGTGACAGGGGGCTGGCACGAGCAGTACTTC
CASSVTGGWHEQYF
>many|TRBV30|14|.|TRBJ2-1
TGTGCCTGGACCGGGGGAGTCTCCTACAATGAGCAGTTCTTC
CAWTGGVSYNEQFF
>.|TRBV3-1|14|.|TRBJ2-1
TGTGCCAGCAGCCTCCAGGGACACCACAATGAGCAGTTCTTC
CASSLQGHHNEQFF
>few|TRBV9|17|.|TRBJ2-2
TGTGCCAGCAGCCAAATCGGACTTAACGCCGCCACCGGGGAGCTGTTTTTT
CASSQIGLNAATGELFF
>.|TRBV5-1|12|.|TRBJ2-2
TGCGCCAGCAGCTCCGACGCCGGGGAGCTGTTTTTT
CASSSDAGELFF
>many|TRBV12-5|13|.|TRBJ2-5
TGTGCTAGTGGTTCCTGGACGACGGAGACCCAGTACTTC
CASGSWTTETQYF
>few|TRBV20-1|14|TRBD1|TRBJ1-2
TGCAGTGCTTCCGGACAGGGCGCTAACTATGGCTACACCTTC
CSASGQGANYGYTF
>.|TRBV4-1|15|.|TRBJ2-5
TGCGCCAGCAGCCAGGGGGCAGGGGATCAAGAGACCCAGTACTTC
CASSQGAGDQETQYF
>many|TRBV4-1|16|.|TRBJ2-5
TGCGCCAGCAGCCAAGCTGGAGCAGGGGGGGGGGAGACCCAGTACTTC
CASSQAGAGGGETQYF
>.|TRBV11-2|15|.|TRBJ2-1
TGTGCCAGTAAAGGGACACCGAGCTCCTACAATGAGCAGTTCTTC
CASKGTPSSYNEQFF
>.|TRBV12-3/TRBV12-4|11|.|TRBJ1-2
TGTGCCAGCAGTAGTGGGGCTGGCTACACCTTC
CASSSGAGYTF
>few|TRBV9|16|.|TRBJ2-3
TGTGCCAGCAGCGCATTTGACAGGGGAGGGACAGATACGCAGTATTTT
CASSAFDRGGTDTQYF
>few|TRBV6-1|13|.|TRBJ1-1
TGTGCCAGCAAGGGGGTATTGAACACTGAAGCTTTCTTT
CASKGVLNTEAFF
>.|TRBV29-1|14|.|TRBJ1-2
TGCAGCGTTGAAGTATATGGGAGAGACTATGGCTACACCTTC
CSVEVYGRDYGYTF
>many|TRBV5-1|15|TRBD1|TRBJ2-1
TGCGCCAGCAGCTTAGACAGGGTTTCCTACAATGAGCAGTTCTTC
CASSLDRVSYNEQFF
>.|TRBV7-8|15|TRBD2|TRBJ2-2
TGTGCCAGCAGCCCCTCTCGGGGGGGCACCGGGGAGCTGTTTTTT
CASSPSRGGTGELFF
>.|TRBV9|16|.|TRBJ1-1
TGTGCCAGCAGCGTAGAAGATGTGGGGGCGACCACTGAAGCTTTCTTT
CASSVEDVGATTEAFF
>.|TRBV3-1|15|.|TRBJ1-5
TGTGCCAGCAGCTTGACCCACGCGGGCGGTCAGCCCCAGCATTTT
CASSLTHAGGQPQHF
>few|TRBV7-2|17|.|TRBJ2-5
TGTGCCAGCAGCCCAACCTCCGGCGGGGCTATCCAAGAGACCCAGTACTTC
CASSPTSGGAIQETQYF
>many|TRBV4-2|14|.|TRBJ2-7
TGTGCCAGCAGCCAAGCCGGGCCCGCCTACGAGCAGTACTTC
CASSQAGPAYEQYF
>.|TRBV11-2|18|TRBD1|TRBJ2-6
TGTCCCAGCAGCTTAGTTGGACAGGGAGGTACTGGGGCCAACGTCCTGACTTTC
CPSSLVGQGGTGANVLTF
>many|TRBV18|17|TRBD1|TRBJ2-2
TGTGCCAGCTCACCAAGTGCGGGACAGGGTCGCACCGGGGAGCTGTTTTTT
CASSPSAGQGRTGELFF
>.|TRBV28|15|TRBD2|TRBJ2-3
TGTGCCAGCAGCTCAATGATTGGACTAGCGGTTACGCAGTATTTT
CASSSMIGLAVTQYF